The rows below give T cell receptor beta chains drawn from one sample of a study of response to subunit inactivated influenza vaccine. TCRdb recomputed calls from the RT-PCR reads with MiXCR, one row per CDR3 protein. The sample records 800,000 to 1,000,000 distinct CDR3 sequences, about 20% being singletons. The sample consisted of PBMCs from blood, taken around 5 days after vaccination. These receptors all stem from a man in his fifties or sixties who received an inactivated influenza vaccine. CDR3s include the opening cysteine and the closing phenylalanine or tryptophan. The D gene is left open where the match is weak. Clone size is given for some rows only: seen once, a few or many times, or a class if the clone is expanded.

CDR3 length: 9; J gene: TRBJ2-5; D gene: -; V gene: TRBV9; clone size: -; CDR3 DNA: TGTGCCAGCAGCCACGACCCCTTTTTC; CDR3 protein: CASSHDPFF
CDR3 length: 12; J gene: TRBJ1-1; D gene: -; V gene: TRBV20-1; clone size: many; CDR3 DNA: TGCAGTGCTAGACAGGGGAACACTGAAGCTTTCTTT; CDR3 protein: CSARQGNTEAFF
CDR3 length: 13; J gene: TRBJ2-7; D gene: -; V gene: TRBV20-1; clone size: few; CDR3 DNA: TGCAGTGCTAGTATGGCAGTGGCCTACGAGCAGTACTTC; CDR3 protein: CSASMAVAYEQYF
CDR3 length: 13; J gene: TRBJ2-7; D gene: -; V gene: TRBV5-5; clone size: -; CDR3 DNA: TGTGCCAGCGGGACAACCCGAGGGTACGAGCAGTACTTC; CDR3 protein: CASGTTRGYEQYF
CDR3 length: 15; J gene: TRBJ2-1; D gene: TRBD2; V gene: TRBV5-1; clone size: -; CDR3 DNA: TGCGCCAGCAGCTTGGGTTACGGGGGGTTAAATGAGCAGTTCTTC; CDR3 protein: CASSLGYGGLNEQFF
CDR3 length: 12; J gene: TRBJ1-1; D gene: -; V gene: TRBV29-1; clone size: few; CDR3 DNA: TGCAGCGCATCGGAGGGCGACACTGAAGCTTTCTTT; CDR3 protein: CSASEGDTEAFF
CDR3 length: 16; J gene: TRBJ2-3; D gene: -; V gene: TRBV15; clone size: -; CDR3 DNA: TGTGCCACCAGCAGCCCCACGGCAGGGTTGTCAGATACGCAGTATTTT; CDR3 protein: CATSSPTAGLSDTQYF
CDR3 length: 14; J gene: TRBJ1-6; D gene: -; V gene: TRBV20-1; clone size: few; CDR3 DNA: TGCAGTGCAACTTCGGGGGGAAGTCGGTCACCCCTCCACTTT; CDR3 protein: CSATSGGSRSPLHF
CDR3 length: 15; J gene: TRBJ2-1; D gene: TRBD2; V gene: TRBV6-5; clone size: -; CDR3 DNA: TGTGCCAGCAGTTACTCTGGACTAGCGGGAGGCGAGCAGTTCTTC; CDR3 protein: CASSYSGLAGGEQFF
CDR3 length: 15; J gene: TRBJ1-5; D gene: -; V gene: TRBV6-1; clone size: few; CDR3 DNA: TGTGCCAGCAGGAAGGCAGGGAGGGACAATCAGCCCCAGCATTTT; CDR3 protein: CASRKAGRDNQPQHF
CDR3 length: 14; J gene: TRBJ2-4; D gene: TRBD2; V gene: TRBV20-1; clone size: -; CDR3 DNA: TGCAGTGCAACCGGGACTAGCGGGAGGACCTCACAGTACTTC; CDR3 protein: CSATGTSGRTSQYF
CDR3 length: 15; J gene: TRBJ2-7; D gene: -; V gene: TRBV27; clone size: -; CDR3 DNA: TGTGCCAGCAAACTAGGACAGAGACTTTCCTACGAGCAGTACTTC; CDR3 protein: CASKLGQRLSYEQYF
CDR3 length: 14; J gene: TRBJ2-7; D gene: -; V gene: TRBV6-1; clone size: few; CDR3 DNA: TGTGCCAGCAGTACCTTTGGCAGCTCCTACGAGCAGTACTTC; CDR3 protein: CASSTFGSSYEQYF
CDR3 length: 14; J gene: TRBJ2-2; D gene: -; V gene: TRBV5-1; clone size: -; CDR3 DNA: TGCGCCAGCACGTCCGGGACAACCACCGGGGAGCTGTTTTTT; CDR3 protein: CASTSGTTTGELFF
CDR3 length: 19; J gene: TRBJ2-1; D gene: TRBD2; V gene: TRBV11-2; clone size: few; CDR3 DNA: TGTGCCAGCAGCTCACGACTAGCGGGAGGCCTCAGCTCCTACAATGAGCAGTTCTTC; CDR3 protein: CASSSRLAGGLSSYNEQFF
CDR3 length: 18; J gene: TRBJ2-7; D gene: TRBD2; V gene: TRBV6-5; clone size: -; CDR3 DNA: TGTGCCAGCAGTTACTCTGTGACTAGCCGTGGTCTCCCTTACGAGCAGTACTTC; CDR3 protein: CASSYSVTSRGLPYEQYF
CDR3 length: 15; J gene: TRBJ2-3; D gene: TRBD1; V gene: TRBV4-3; clone size: -; CDR3 DNA: TGCGCCAGCAGCCAAACTCGGACAGGGTCAGATACGCAGTATTTT; CDR3 protein: CASSQTRTGSDTQYF
CDR3 length: 13; J gene: TRBJ1-1; D gene: -; V gene: TRBV18; clone size: -; CDR3 DNA: TGTGCCAGCTCGCCGACCCTGGCCCATGAAGCTTTCTTT; CDR3 protein: CASSPTLAHEAFF
CDR3 length: 14; J gene: TRBJ2-1; D gene: -; V gene: TRBV20-1; clone size: -; CDR3 DNA: TGCAGTGCTAGTATGGACGACTCCTACAATGAGCAGTTCTTC; CDR3 protein: CSASMDDSYNEQFF
CDR3 length: 13; J gene: TRBJ2-5; D gene: -; V gene: TRBV6-1; clone size: -; CDR3 DNA: TGTGCCAGCAGTGAACAGGGGTCGGAGACCCAGTACTTC; CDR3 protein: CASSEQGSETQYF
CDR3 length: 15; J gene: TRBJ2-1; D gene: TRBD2; V gene: TRBV7-9; clone size: -; CDR3 DNA: TGTGCCAGCAGCTTTAGCGGGAGCGGGGGGAATGAGCAGTTCTTC; CDR3 protein: CASSFSGSGGNEQFF
CDR3 length: 14; J gene: TRBJ1-2; D gene: TRBD1; V gene: TRBV7-2; clone size: -; CDR3 DNA: TGTGCCAGCAGCCCCGGACAGGAAACCTATGGCTACACCTTC; CDR3 protein: CASSPGQETYGYTF
CDR3 length: 13; J gene: TRBJ2-7; D gene: -; V gene: TRBV29-1; clone size: -; CDR3 DNA: TGCAGCGTTGAGAGCGTAGGGCTGGACGAGCAGTACTTC; CDR3 protein: CSVESVGLDEQYF
CDR3 length: 17; J gene: TRBJ2-1; D gene: TRBD2; V gene: TRBV7-9; clone size: -; CDR3 DNA: TGTGCCAGCAGCTTAGTTTCTACGGGAGGCTCCTACAATGAGCAGTTCTTC; CDR3 protein: CASSLVSTGGSYNEQFF
CDR3 length: 15; J gene: TRBJ1-4; D gene: -; V gene: TRBV18; clone size: few; CDR3 DNA: TGTGCCAGCTCACCGAACAGGGAGATGAGGGAAAAACTGTTTTTT; CDR3 protein: CASSPNREMREKLFF
CDR3 length: 15; J gene: TRBJ1-1; D gene: -; V gene: TRBV20-1; clone size: -; CDR3 DNA: TGCAGTGCTAGAGAGTTTTGGAGGGGCAACACTGAAGCTTTCTTT; CDR3 protein: CSAREFWRGNTEAFF
CDR3 length: 12; J gene: TRBJ2-5; D gene: TRBD2; V gene: TRBV20-1; clone size: -; CDR3 DNA: TGCAGTGCTAGACAACTAGCGGAGACCCAGTACTTC; CDR3 protein: CSARQLAETQYF
CDR3 length: 15; J gene: TRBJ2-5; D gene: TRBD2; V gene: TRBV7-6; clone size: -; CDR3 DNA: TGTGCCAGCAGCTCCGGGACTAGCACCCAAGAGACCCAGTACTTC; CDR3 protein: CASSSGTSTQETQYF
CDR3 length: 13; J gene: TRBJ2-1; D gene: -; V gene: TRBV29-1; clone size: few; CDR3 DNA: TGCAGCGTTCCAGGGTTCCCCTACAATGAGCAGTTCTTC; CDR3 protein: CSVPGFPYNEQFF
CDR3 length: 16; J gene: TRBJ1-1; D gene: TRBD1; V gene: TRBV30; clone size: -; CDR3 DNA: TGTGCCTGGAGAGGGGGGGCAGGGGGCGCGAACACTGAAGCTTTCTTT; CDR3 protein: CAWRGGAGGANTEAFF
CDR3 length: 15; J gene: TRBJ2-3; D gene: -; V gene: TRBV6-5; clone size: -; CDR3 DNA: TGTGCCAGCAGTTACTTGGTCGGGAGTGCAGATACGCAGTATTTT; CDR3 protein: CASSYLVGSADTQYF
CDR3 length: 15; J gene: TRBJ2-2; D gene: -; V gene: TRBV20-1; clone size: few; CDR3 DNA: TGCAGTGCTAGAGCCTCCTTAGGCGAGGGCGGGGAGCTGTTTTTT; CDR3 protein: CSARASLGEGGELFF
CDR3 length: 14; J gene: TRBJ1-2; D gene: TRBD1; V gene: TRBV5-1; clone size: many; CDR3 DNA: TGCGCCAGCAGCCCAGAAACCGGGACAGCGAGCTACACCTTC; CDR3 protein: CASSPETGTASYTF
CDR3 length: 15; J gene: TRBJ2-1; D gene: TRBD2; V gene: TRBV11-2; clone size: -; CDR3 DNA: TGTGCCAGCAGCTTTTCGACTAGCGGGATGAATGAGCAGTTCTTC; CDR3 protein: CASSFSTSGMNEQFF
CDR3 length: 13; J gene: TRBJ1-1; D gene: TRBD1; V gene: TRBV7-9; clone size: few; CDR3 DNA: TGTGCCAGCAGCAGGACAGGGGGCTCGGAAGCTTTCTTT; CDR3 protein: CASSRTGGSEAFF
CDR3 length: 12; J gene: TRBJ2-3; D gene: -; V gene: TRBV20-1; clone size: few; CDR3 DNA: TGCAGTGCGAAGACGGGCACAGATACGCAGTATTTT; CDR3 protein: CSAKTGTDTQYF
CDR3 length: 12; J gene: TRBJ2-3; D gene: -; V gene: TRBV20-1; clone size: -; CDR3 DNA: TGCAGTGCTATGAGAAGCACAGATACGCAGTATTTT; CDR3 protein: CSAMRSTDTQYF
CDR3 length: 13; J gene: TRBJ2-1; D gene: -; V gene: TRBV9; clone size: few; CDR3 DNA: TGTGCCAGCAGCGTAGCGCAATCGAATGAGCAGTTCTTC; CDR3 protein: CASSVAQSNEQFF
CDR3 length: 12; J gene: TRBJ1-1; D gene: -; V gene: TRBV12-3/TRBV12-4; clone size: many; CDR3 DNA: TGTGCCAGCAGCCCGATGAACACTGAAGCTTTCTTT; CDR3 protein: CASSPMNTEAFF
CDR3 length: 19; J gene: TRBJ2-7; D gene: TRBD2; V gene: TRBV11-2; clone size: -; CDR3 DNA: TGTGCCAGCAGCCCCGACCGGACTAGCGGGGGGGCGAGTAAATACGAGCAGTACTTC; CDR3 protein: CASSPDRTSGGASKYEQYF
CDR3 length: 15; J gene: TRBJ2-2; D gene: -; V gene: TRBV4-1; clone size: -; CDR3 DNA: TGCGCCAGCAGCCAAGAGGGTTGGGTACCCGGGGAGCTGTTTTTT; CDR3 protein: CASSQEGWVPGELFF
CDR3 length: 17; J gene: TRBJ2-2; D gene: TRBD1; V gene: TRBV7-9; clone size: few; CDR3 DNA: TGTGCCAGCAGCTTCACTACCCAGGGACAGTATTACGGGGAGCTGTTTTTT; CDR3 protein: CASSFTTQGQYYGELFF
CDR3 length: 13; J gene: TRBJ2-5; D gene: -; V gene: TRBV28; clone size: -; CDR3 DNA: TGTGCCAGCAGTTTTTTTCTACAAGAGACCCAGTACTTC; CDR3 protein: CASSFFLQETQYF
CDR3 length: 16; J gene: TRBJ2-1; D gene: -; V gene: TRBV5-6; clone size: -; CDR3 DNA: TGTGCCAGCAGCTTGGGGCGGGGCCGGGGAGTCAATGAGCAGTTCTTC; CDR3 protein: CASSLGRGRGVNEQFF
CDR3 length: 15; J gene: TRBJ2-5; D gene: TRBD1; V gene: TRBV5-1; clone size: few; CDR3 DNA: TGCGCCAGCAGCCTACTAGGGACAGGCCAAGAGACCCAGTACTTC; CDR3 protein: CASSLLGTGQETQYF
CDR3 length: 13; J gene: TRBJ2-1; D gene: -; V gene: TRBV7-2; clone size: few; CDR3 DNA: TGTGCCAGCAGCCCTTTACCCTACAATGAGCAGTTCTTC; CDR3 protein: CASSPLPYNEQFF
CDR3 length: 17; J gene: TRBJ2-7; D gene: TRBD2; V gene: TRBV4-3; clone size: -; CDR3 DNA: TGCGCCAGCAGCCAAGATTGGACTAGCGGGAGCTCCTACGAGCAGTACTTC; CDR3 protein: CASSQDWTSGSSYEQYF
CDR3 length: 15; J gene: TRBJ2-1; D gene: TRBD2; V gene: TRBV29-1; clone size: many; CDR3 DNA: TGCAGCGTTAAGGGACTAGCGGGAGAGAGGAATGAGCAGTTCTTC; CDR3 protein: CSVKGLAGERNEQFF
CDR3 length: 13; J gene: TRBJ2-3; D gene: -; V gene: TRBV7-9; clone size: -; CDR3 DNA: TGTGCCAGCAGCCTCACTAGCAAAGATACGCAGTATTTT; CDR3 protein: CASSLTSKDTQYF
CDR3 length: 13; J gene: TRBJ2-7; D gene: TRBD1; V gene: TRBV20-1; clone size: few; CDR3 DNA: TGCAGTGCTGACAGGGCCCGTTCGGGCGAGCAGTACTTC; CDR3 protein: CSADRARSGEQYF
CDR3 length: 16; J gene: TRBJ2-6; D gene: -; V gene: TRBV27; clone size: -; CDR3 DNA: TGTGCCAGCAGTTTCACCGGGGCGACTGGGGCCAACGTCCTGACTTTC; CDR3 protein: CASSFTGATGANVLTF
CDR3 length: 14; J gene: TRBJ2-5; D gene: TRBD2; V gene: TRBV9; clone size: -; CDR3 DNA: TGTGCCAGCAGCGCTACCGGGACTAGCGAGACCCAGTACTTC; CDR3 protein: CASSATGTSETQYF
CDR3 length: 13; J gene: TRBJ1-4; D gene: TRBD1; V gene: TRBV20-1; clone size: few; CDR3 DNA: TGCAGTGCTAGACAGGGGGCATGGGAAAAACTGTTTTTT; CDR3 protein: CSARQGAWEKLFF
CDR3 length: 18; J gene: TRBJ2-7; D gene: -; V gene: TRBV4-2; clone size: few; CDR3 DNA: TGTGCCAGCAGCCAACATTGGGGGGGCCCCGAGAAGGGCTACGAGCAGTACTTC; CDR3 protein: CASSQHWGGPEKGYEQYF
CDR3 length: 16; J gene: TRBJ2-2; D gene: -; V gene: TRBV6-2/TRBV6-3; clone size: -; CDR3 DNA: TGTGCCAGCAGTTACATTGGGCGGTCGAACACCGGGGAGCTGTTTTTT; CDR3 protein: CASSYIGRSNTGELFF